The 8 T cell receptor beta chains reported below all come from one sample, sequenced in a study of cytomegalovirus exposure and HLA in healthy donors. The PCR made use of 60 Vbeta and 13 Jbeta primers. The data were produced by immunoSEQ multiplex PCR, yet TCRdb's version contains in-frame clones alone and is incomplete. The repertoire holds 220,000 or so clones, with 78% as singletons. Sequenced material: PBMCs. These receptors all stem from a male donor in good health and CMV-seronegative.

V and J are TRBV5-1 and TRBJ2-1, with a possible D match to TRBD2 (6 bases). This CDR3 contains 15 residues. V shed 1 base and J shed 0 bases, with 8 bases lying between them. CDR1 and CDR2 (germline): SGHRS, YFSETQ. CDR3 loop: CASSLYSGSYNEQFF. CDR3 nucleotides: TGCGCCAGCAGCTTGTATAGCGGCTCCTACAATGAGCAGTTCTTC.

There are a few counts of this clone. The V gene is TRBV19, the J gene TRBJ2-7, with 8 bases lining up with TRBD2. With V trimmed by 5 bases and J by 5 bases, 11 bases remained unmatched. The CDR3 length is 15 residues. Germline V gives CDR1 LNHDA, CDR2 SQIVND (reference sequence). The CDR3: CASSPGGGLSDEQYF. CDR3 in DNA: TGTGCCAGTAGTCCCGGGGGGGGCCTGTCGGACGAGCAGTACTTC.

The V and J genes are TRBV19 and TRBJ2-5, with a tentative D call TRBD1 (6 bases). V was cut by 3 bases and J by 4 bases, with 12 bases left in between. CDR3 length: 14 amino acids. Germline assignment: CDR1 LNHDA and CDR2 SQIVND (reference sequence). CDR3 residues: CASSIGQIGETQYF. The CDR3 nucleotides are TGTGCCAGTAGTATCGGACAGATCGGAGAGACCCAGTACTTC.

The CDR3 DNA follows: TGTGCCAGCAGCGCTGACAGGTCGAGCAATCAGCCCCAGCATTTT. As protein: CASSADRSSNQPQHF. The chain couples TRBV6-1 to TRBJ1-5, with D perhaps TRBD1 (6 bases). There are 15 residues in the CDR3. CDR1 MNHNS and CDR2 SASEGT come from the germline V gene. The V end lost 6 bases, the J end lost 1 base, and 13 bases lay between the germline ends.

This clone showed up just a few times. The V and J genes are TRBV7-7 and TRBJ2-3; D uncertain. Germline values: CDR1 SSHAT, CDR2 FNYEAQ (reference sequence). The CDR3 runs to 16 residues. V gave up 5 bases and J gave up 0 bases, with 15 bases separating them. This CDR3 is CASSRGSDSSTDTQYF. In nucleotides, the CDR3 is TGTGCCAGCAGCCGAGGATCAGACTCAAGCACAGATACGCAGTATTTT.

A single count supports this clone. V and J are TRBV15 and TRBJ1-5, with 9 bases aligning to TRBD1. With V trimmed by 6 bases and J by 7 bases, 7 bases remained unmatched. CDR1 and CDR2 from the germline V gene are LNHNV and YYDKDF (reference sequence). CDR3 length equals 14 residues. The CDR3: CATSRTGVGQPQHF. In nucleotides, the CDR3 is TGTGCCACCAGTCGGACAGGGGTGGGGCAGCCCCAGCATTTT.

The rearrangement links TRBV6-1 to TRBJ2-3, with D perhaps matching TRBD1 (5 bases). Trimming cost V 8 bases and J 5 bases, with 17 bases left between them. CDR3 size: 14 residues. Germline V CDR1 and CDR2: MNHNS, SASEGT. The CDR3 DNA reads as TGTGCCAGCCGTGGGCAGGGTCTAGGAGATACGCAGTATTTT. Translated, it gives CASRGQGLGDTQYF.

In its sample, this clone was seen a few times. This rearrangement joins TRBV4-1 to TRBJ1-1, with 7 bases that match TRBD1. CDR1 is MGHRA and CDR2 is YSYEKL in the germline V gene. V lost 0 bases, J lost 5 bases, and 9 bases stayed unmatched. The CDR3 consists of 16 residues. The DNA for the CDR3 is TGCGCCAGCAGCCAAGAGGGCCGGATACAGGGGACTGAAGCTTTCTTT. Translation gives CASSQEGRIQGTEAFF.